These 27 T cell receptor beta chains were sequenced from one sample in a study of cytomegalovirus exposure and HLA in healthy donors. It was with 60 Vbeta and 13 Jbeta primers that the PCR ran. Only in-frame clones appear in the TCRdb table, and some are missing; sequencing was by immunoSEQ multiplex PCR. The sample holds 110,000 to 150,000 clones, more than 7.5% seen once. The sample taken for sequencing was PBMCs. These receptors were collected from a man in his fifties in good health and CMV-seronegative.

This chain joins TRBV11-2 and TRBJ2-3, with 8 bases fitting TRBD1. Trimming took 1 base from V and 2 from J; bases not matched to a gene: 2. The CDR3 consists of 15 residues. Germline values: CDR1 SGHAT, CDR2 FQNNGV. In DNA, the CDR3 is TGTGCCAGCAGCTTAGGGGGACAGGTCACAGATACGCAGTATTTT. Its protein product is CASSLGGQVTDTQYF. Full variable domain (missing parts from reference TRBV11-2 and TRBJ2-3): EAGVAQSPRYKIIEKRQSVAFWCNPISGHATLYWYQQILGQGPKLLIQFQNNGVVDDSQLPKDRFSAERLKGVDSTLKIQPAKLEDSAVYLCASSLGGQVTDTQYFGPGTRLTVL.

This clone has a handful of counts. The genes are TRBV5-6 and TRBJ1-5; a weak D match, TRBD1 (6 bases). V was trimmed by 0 bases and J by 5 bases, leaving 12 bases between them. Looked up from germline, CDR1 is SGHDT and CDR2 is YYEEEE. The CDR3 length is 15 residues. The CDR3 spells CASSLGTAPDQPQHF. In nucleotides, the CDR3 is TGTGCCAGCAGCTTGGGGACAGCCCCCGATCAGCCCCAGCATTTT.

The chain couples TRBV28 to TRBJ1-1; D unresolved. With 6 bases removed from V and 5 bases from J, the gap between germline ends came to 7 bases. The germline V gene encodes CDR1 MDHEN and CDR2 SYDVKM. This CDR3 region has 11 residues. CDR3 in amino acids: CASSLQTEAFF. CDR3 nucleotide sequence: TGTGCCAGCAGCTTACAGACTGAAGCTTTCTTT.

In its sample, this clone was seen a few times. This chain links TRBV6-5 with TRBJ2-3; 7 bases are a match to TRBD1. Per the germline V gene, CDR1 is MNHEY and CDR2 is SVGAGI. Trimming at V came to 4 bases and at J to 0 bases, leaving 4 bases not matched to a gene. The CDR3 covers 15 residues. CDR3 sequence (DNA): TGTGCCAGCAGTTCCGACAGGGTTAGCACAGATACGCAGTATTTT. Amino acids: CASSSDRVSTDTQYF.

This clone was seen a few times. The chain combines TRBV25-1 with TRBJ2-1, with TRBD1 matching 8 bases. From germline, CDR1 is MGHDK and CDR2 SYGVNS. This CDR3 has 14 amino acids. Trimming removed 6 bases from V and 4 bases from J; junction bases left unmatched: 5. The CDR3 protein is CASRGQGLYNEQFF. The CDR3 region has the DNA TGTGCCAGCAGAGGACAGGGCCTTTACAATGAGCAGTTCTTC. The full variable domain, its missing parts supplied by reference TRBV25-1 and TRBJ2-1, is EADIYQTPRYLVIGTGKKITLECSQTMGHDKMYWYQQDPGMELHLIHYSYGVNSTEKGDLSSESTVSRIRTEHFPLTLESARPSHTSQYLCASRGQGLYNEQFFGPGTRLTVL.

The gene calls are TRBV30 and TRBJ1-1; TRBD1 matches at 10 bases. Per the germline V gene, CDR1 is GTSNPN and CDR2 is SVGIG (reference sequence). The CDR3 consists of 14 residues. Trimming removed 4 bases from V and 6 bases from J; junction bases left unmatched: 8. CDR3 loop: CAWTRDRGWAEAFF. CDR3 nucleotide sequence: TGTGCCTGGACCCGGGACAGGGGCTGGGCTGAAGCTTTCTTT.

The chain joins TRBV7-6 to TRBJ1-5; a weak D match, TRBD1 (5 bases). CDR1 is SGHVS, CDR2 FNYEAQ, per germline. The CDR3 has 15 residues. Trimming cost V 5 bases and J 3 bases, with 14 bases left between them. DNA of the CDR3: TGTGCCAGCAGCAGTTTCGGGGGTCCCAATCAGCCCCAGCATTTT. Translation gives CASSSFGGPNQPQHF.

This clone came up a few times. The chain has TRBV7-9 and TRBJ2-5; perhaps TRBD2 as D (6 bases). This CDR3 comprises 15 residues. Germline V CDR1 and CDR2: SEHNR, FQNEAQ (reference sequence). V was trimmed by 4 bases and J by 5 bases, leaving 17 bases between them. The CDR3 DNA reads TGTGCCAGCAGCTCGGTAGGAGGGAGAGAGGAGACCCAGTACTTC. Protein product: CASSSVGGREETQYF.

V and J are TRBV5-1 and TRBJ2-1, with TRBD1 as a possible D gene (6 bases). V was clipped by 5 bases and J by 7 bases, with 13 bases between them. The CDR3 is 13 amino acids. The germline gives CDR1 SGHRS, CDR2 YFSETQ. Here the CDR3 reads CASRGQGRNEQFF. The CDR3 nucleotides are TGCGCCAGCAGAGGGCAGGGGAGAAATGAGCAGTTCTTC.

The chain couples TRBV19 to TRBJ1-1, with TRBD1 identical over 8 bases. This CDR3 is 13 amino acids long. Germline CDR1 LNHDA, CDR2 SQIVND (reference sequence). J gave up 4 bases and V 5 bases, and 3 bases lay outside the gene matches. The CDR3 DNA reads as TGTGCCAGTAGTGCCGACAGGGGCACTGAAGCTTTCTTT. Protein sequence: CASSADRGTEAFF.

The chain recombines TRBV18 with TRBJ2-6; the D gene is possibly TRBD2 (6 bases). The V gene lost 3 bases and the J gene lost 2 bases, with 8 bases spanning the gap. The CDR3 sequence is 15 residues long. Germline CDR1 is KGHSH and CDR2 is LQKENI. CDR3 sequence reads: CASSPWEAGANVLTF. CDR3 nucleotide sequence: TGTGCCAGCTCACCCTGGGAGGCTGGGGCCAACGTCCTGACTTTC.

This clone was counted between two and nine times. The chain links TRBV5-1 to TRBJ1-1; 10 bases map to TRBD1. The junction had 6 bases not matched to a gene; V was cut back by 0 bases and J by 1 base. The CDR3 is made up of 17 amino acids. The germline CDR1 and CDR2 sequences are SGHRS and YFSETQ. The CDR3 DNA reads TGCGCCAGCAGCTTGGGACAGGGGGCTTTCGGGAACACTGAAGCTTTCTTT. Encoded protein: CASSLGQGAFGNTEAFF.

This clone came up a few times. The rearrangement joins TRBV30 to TRBJ1-6; D remains ambiguous. V was trimmed by 2 bases and J by 10 bases, leaving 12 bases between them. The CDR3 consists of 13 residues. Germline CDR1 GTSNPN, CDR2 SVGIG (reference sequence). The chain's CDR3 is CAWSRAGQSPLHF. The CDR3 nucleotides read TGTGCCTGGAGTAGAGCAGGCCAGTCACCCCTCCACTTT.

On this clone itself: Distinct nucleotide sequences in the sample also encode this CDR3. The V gene is TRBV30, the J gene TRBJ1-1; D perhaps matches TRBD1 (6 bases). Trimming shortened V by 3 bases and J by 5 bases, and 10 bases separated the two germline ends. The germline V gene has CDR1 GTSNPN and CDR2 SVGIG (reference sequence). CDR3 length: 12 residues. Here the CDR3 reads CAWSQGWTEAFF. DNA for the CDR3: TGTGCCTGGAGCCAGGGGTGGACTGAAGCTTTCTTT.

This rearrangement joins TRBV7-2 to TRBJ2-1, with D maybe TRBD2 (6 bases). V lost 5 bases and J lost 1, with 12 bases in between. Germline assignment: CDR1 SGHTA and CDR2 FQGNSA. The CDR3 covers 15 residues. CDR3 bases: TGTGCCAGCAGCGCGGACGGGAGTTCCTACAATGAGCAGTTCTTC. It is translated as CASSADGSSYNEQFF.

This clone was picked up a small number of times. The chain is built from TRBV19 and TRBJ2-2; TRBD1 matches 12 bases. Germline V gene lookup returns CDR1 LNHDA and CDR2 SQIVND (reference sequence). The CDR3 runs to 14 residues. V lost 10 bases and J lost 7; bases outside the gene matches: 7. Here the CDR3 DNA reads TGTGCCATTGGGACAGGGGGCGCGGACGGGGAGCTGTTTTTT. Translating it yields CAIGTGGADGELFF.

This clone was counted between two and nine times. The V gene is TRBV9, the J gene TRBJ1-5; possible D gene TRBD1, 6 bases. CDR3 length: 17 amino acids. The germline gives CDR1 SGDLS, CDR2 YYNGEE. The germline V and J ends were trimmed by 0 bases and 7 bases, with 20 bases remaining between them. This chain's CDR3 is CASSVGGTGPWEQPQHF. CDR3 nucleotide sequence: TGTGCCAGCAGCGTAGGAGGAACAGGGCCCTGGGAGCAGCCCCAGCATTTT.

This chain connects TRBV6-1 to TRBJ2-3, with 10 bases fitting TRBD2. Germline CDR1 and CDR2: MNHNS and SASEGT. CDR3 size: 14 residues. V shed 8 bases, J shed 1 base, and the junction held 3 bases outside the gene matches. CDR3 loop: CASCGTSGTDTQYF. For the CDR3, the DNA is TGTGCCAGCTGCGGGACTAGCGGCACAGATACGCAGTATTTT.

The chain recombines TRBV4-1 with TRBJ2-3; possibly TRBD2 for D (6 bases). V gave up 4 bases and J gave up 5 bases, with 22 bases separating them. The CDR3 is 17 amino acids. Germline loops: CDR1 MGHRA, CDR2 YSYEKL. The CDR3 DNA follows: TGCGCCAGCAGCCCCCGTTTATTTCGGGGCGGGGAAGATACGCAGTATTTT. This sequence encodes CASSPRLFRGGEDTQYF.

This clone was detected only a few times. The chain has TRBV4-1 and TRBJ2-1, with 16 bases matching TRBD2. Unmatched junction bases numbered 6, after V lost 1 base and J lost 9 bases. The CDR3 contains 17 residues. Per the germline V gene, CDR1 is MGHRA and CDR2 is YSYEKL. The CDR3 coding sequence is TGCGCCAGCAGCCAAGTGGGGACTAGCGGGGGGGCCAGTGAGCAGTTCTTC. It yields the protein CASSQVGTSGGASEQFF.

This rearrangement joins TRBV7-9 to TRBJ2-7; 12 bases line up with TRBD1. This CDR3 is 16 amino acids long. Germline lookup yields CDR1 SEHNR and CDR2 FQNEAQ (reference sequence). J gave up 6 bases and V 1 base, and 7 bases lay outside the gene matches. The CDR3 spells CASSLGGTGGPGEQYF. The CDR3 DNA is TGTGCCAGCAGCTTAGGGGGGACAGGGGGCCCTGGCGAGCAGTACTTC. The full variable domain, completed using reference TRBV7-9 and TRBJ2-7, is DTGVSQNPRHKITKRGQNVTFRCDPISEHNRLYWYRQTLGQGPEFLTYFQNEAQLEKSRLLSDRFSAERPKGSFSTLEIQRTEQGDSAMYLCASSLGGTGGPGEQYFGPGTRLTVT.

This clone was counted a few times. The chain uses TRBV25-1 and TRBJ2-3, with 8 bases aligning to TRBD2. The V and J ends lost 7 bases and 0 bases, in that order; junction bases with no gene match: 12. The germline V gene has CDR1 MGHDK and CDR2 SYGVNS. This CDR3 spans 17 amino acids. The CDR3 region is CASTPSTSGYSTDTQYF. As DNA, the CDR3 is TGTGCCAGCACCCCGTCTACTAGCGGTTATAGCACAGATACGCAGTATTTT.

This clone occurred a few times. This rearrangement joins TRBV5-1 to TRBJ1-5; 10 bases are shared with TRBD1. The germline gives CDR1 SGHRS, CDR2 YFSETQ. V dropped 4 bases and J dropped 5; count of bases not matched to a gene: 3. The CDR3 sequence is 14 residues long. The CDR3 region has the DNA TGCGCCAGCAGCGGCGGACAGGGGGATCAGCCCCAGCATTTT. Translation gives CASSGGQGDQPQHF.

The genes are TRBV6-1 and TRBJ2-7, with D unresolved. The V end lost 6 bases, the J end lost 5 bases, and 11 bases lay between the germline ends. Germline V gene data show CDR1 as MNHNS and CDR2 as SASEGT. The CDR3 length is 12 residues. CDR3 nucleotides: TGTGCCAGCAGCGAGCACCTGAACGAGCAGTACTTC. It translates to CASSEHLNEQYF.

This clone was seen more than once but under ten times. The V gene is TRBV5-1, the J gene TRBJ2-5; D is perhaps TRBD2 (6 bases). V was cut by 3 bases and J by 0 bases, with 9 bases left in between. This CDR3 region has 14 residues. Germline assignment: CDR1 SGHRS and CDR2 YFSETQ. The DNA of the CDR3 is TGCGCCAGCAGCTCCGGGACTTACCAAGAGACCCAGTACTTC. Translated: CASSSGTYQETQYF.

This clone was seen more than once but under ten times. The rearrangement links TRBV7-2 to TRBJ2-7, with TRBD2 matching 10 bases. The CDR3 has 15 amino acids. The V segment lost 2 bases and the J segment 1 base; nucleotides outside the gene matches: 2. Germline V gives CDR1 SGHTA, CDR2 FQGNSA. CDR3 sequence: CASSLTAGGSYEQYF. The CDR3 DNA reads as TGTGCCAGCAGCTTAACAGCGGGAGGGTCCTACGAGCAGTACTTC.

This clone was picked up a small number of times. CDR3 sequence reads: CASSEGLAGVNEQFF. In DNA form, the CDR3 reads TGTGCCAGCTCCGAGGGACTAGCGGGAGTAAATGAGCAGTTCTTC. The V gene is TRBV18, the J gene TRBJ2-1; 14 bases align to TRBD2. The germline CDR1 and CDR2 sequences are KGHSH and LQKENI. V gave up 6 bases and J gave up 7 bases; unmatched junction bases: 5. The CDR3 spans 15 residues.